The clone carrying this T cell receptor (beta chain) is judged medium-sized (0.01 to 0.1%). Its matching antigen is unknown. This entry comes from a study of HIV-infected patients and healthy controls. General observations from the study: Only sixteen HIV-infected individuals were processed, a major limit on how widely findings apply. Untreated HIV+ repertoires had roughly threefold fewer distinct CDR3s and lower Shannon diversity than healthy controls.

All unsorted peripheral T cells were captured because whole blood was used without fractionation. Alpha and beta constant-region primers primed reverse transcription of 400 to 500 ng RNA. Separate chain-specific third strand synthesis with multiplexing indices produced the alpha and beta libraries. Each cDNA molecule was barcoded, and a single primer pair amplified each chain. The library got P5 and P7 elements plus a second index, then a roughly 23-cycle PCR. In TCRdb, the 5' RACE reads were re-called with MiXCR into one record per CDR3 protein. The sample has roughly 6,500 distinct CDR3 sequences, 9.5% to 13% seen once. Germline CDR1 and CDR2: KGHDR and SFDVKD. V was cut by 4 bases and J by 9 bases, with 6 bases left in between. The CDR3 contains 11 residues.

This chain uses TRBV24-1 with TRBJ2-4; no clear D gene. The source is an adult with HIV infection. This sample comprised blood, obtained before antiretroviral therapy. CDR3 region: CATSDDSIQYF. The CDR3 nucleotides read TGTGCCACCAGTGACGACTCCATTCAGTACTTC.